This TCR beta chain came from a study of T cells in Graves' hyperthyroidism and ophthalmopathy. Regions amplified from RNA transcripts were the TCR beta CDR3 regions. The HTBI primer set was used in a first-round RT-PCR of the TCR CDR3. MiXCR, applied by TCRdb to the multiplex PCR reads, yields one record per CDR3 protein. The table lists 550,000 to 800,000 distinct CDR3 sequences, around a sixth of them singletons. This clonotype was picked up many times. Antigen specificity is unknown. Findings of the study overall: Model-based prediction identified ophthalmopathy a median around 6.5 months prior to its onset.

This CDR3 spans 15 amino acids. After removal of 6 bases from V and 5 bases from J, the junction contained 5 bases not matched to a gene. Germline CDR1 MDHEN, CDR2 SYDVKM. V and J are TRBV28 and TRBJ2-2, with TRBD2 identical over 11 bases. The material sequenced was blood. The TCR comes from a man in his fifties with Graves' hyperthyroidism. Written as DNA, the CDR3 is TGTGCCAGCAGACTAGCGGGAGTTGATACCGGGGAGCTGTTTTTT. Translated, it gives CASRLAGVDTGELFF.